These 27 T cell receptor beta chains share one sample of origin, sequenced in a study of shared clonotypes between healthy human individuals. Using immunoSEQ multiplex PCR, the repertoire was profiled, and TCRdb retains in-frame clones only, with some absent. The data show under 85,000 clones, around 57% seen once. Sequencing used memory CD8+ T cells sorted from blood. The subset: CD45RO+ cells pooled with CCR7-negative TemRA cells. The receptors originated from a man in his thirties or forties in good health.

This chain joins TRBV9 and TRBJ2-7, with 8 bases identical to TRBD1. Looked up from germline, CDR1 is SGDLS and CDR2 is YYNGEE. The CDR3 has 14 residues. V lost 0 bases, J lost 3 bases, and 2 bases stayed unmatched. In DNA form, the CDR3 reads TGTGCCAGCAGCGTAGGGGGGACAGGCTACGAGCAGTACTTC. It encodes CASSVGGTGYEQYF.

The CDR3 bases are TGTGCCAGCAGCTTAGCTAGGGGGACAGGCTACAATGAGCAGTTCTTC. This codes for CASSLARGTGYNEQFF. V usage is TRBV11-2 and J usage is TRBJ2-1; 8 positions agree with TRBD1. The CDR3 extends over 16 amino acids. Germline-derived CDR1 and CDR2 are SGHAT and FQNNGV. The V gene end was trimmed by 1 base and the J gene end by 3 bases; junction bases not matched to a gene: 5.

This clone was recorded many times. Other DNA sequences in this sample translate to the same CDR3. CDR3 in DNA: TGTGCCAGCAGCCAAGAGGGGACTGAGCAGTTCTTC. Amino acid sequence: CASSQEGTEQFF. V is TRBV4-2 and J is TRBJ2-1, with D perhaps being TRBD1 or TRBD2 (5 bases each). Trimming removed 0 bases at V and 9 bases at J, with 6 bases between. Germline V gives CDR1 LGHNA, CDR2 YNFKEQ. This CDR3 has 12 amino acids.

The CDR3 DNA sequence: TGCAGCGCTCCCAAGATGGGAGGGGTTAATGAGCAGTTCTTC. Its protein product is CSAPKMGGVNEQFF. The J gene is TRBJ2-1, the V gene TRBV29-1; 7 bases are a match to TRBD2. CDR1 SQVTM and CDR2 ANQGSEA come from the germline V gene. The CDR3 sequence is 14 residues long. The trim removed 7 bases at V and 7 bases at J, leaving 13 bases unmatched.

This clone was picked up one time. The chain links TRBV9 to TRBJ2-3; maybe TRBD1 (6 bases). With 0 bases removed from V and 3 bases from J, the gap between germline ends came to 11 bases. Germline V gene data show CDR1 as SGDLS and CDR2 as YYNGEE. The CDR3 consists of 15 residues. The DNA of the CDR3 is TGTGCCAGCAGCGTAGTGGGGGCCTGGACAGATACGCAGTATTTT. It is translated as CASSVVGAWTDTQYF.

The chain recombines TRBV7-9 with TRBJ1-4; maybe TRBD1 (6 bases). V was cut by 5 bases and J by 4 bases, with 20 bases left in between. Germline V gives CDR1 SEHNR, CDR2 FQNEAQ (reference sequence). The CDR3 is 17 residues long. CDR3 sequence reads: CASSTRSQGLGNEKLFF. The CDR3 region has the DNA TGTGCCAGCAGCACCCGGTCCCAGGGGTTAGGTAATGAAAAACTGTTTTTT.

This clone was seen more than once but under ten times. The chain employs TRBV5-5 and TRBJ2-2; D may match TRBD1 or TRBD2 (7 bases each). The germline gives CDR1 SGHKS, CDR2 YYEKEE (reference sequence). The V end was cut by 0 bases, the J end by 7 bases, with 19 bases between. This CDR3 has 17 amino acids. As DNA, the CDR3 is TGTGCCAGCAGCTTGGTACCAGGGGGAGGGACGAACGGGGAGCTGTTTTTT. Amino acids: CASSLVPGGGTNGELFF.

The chain joins TRBV27 to TRBJ2-5, with D possibly being TRBD1 (5 bases). The CDR3 is 15 residues long. Germline CDR1 is MNHEY and CDR2 is SMNVEV (reference sequence). V lost 2 bases to trimming and J lost 4 bases, with 14 bases between them. CDR3 protein: CASSLLGAHTETQYF. As DNA, the CDR3 is TGTGCCAGCAGTTTACTTGGGGCACATACAGAGACCCAGTACTTC.

This chain connects TRBV2 to TRBJ2-7; 7 positions agree with TRBD1. The CDR3 totals 14 residues. In germline, CDR1 is SNHLY, CDR2 FYNNEI. Trimming removed 1 base from V and 4 bases from J; junction bases left unmatched: 4. The CDR3 sequence is CASSEGVGQYEQYF. The DNA for the CDR3 is TGTGCCAGCAGTGAAGGGGTGGGACAGTACGAGCAGTACTTC.

This chain uses TRBV29-1 with TRBJ2-7; 9 bases agree with TRBD1. There are 18 residues in the CDR3. The germline gives CDR1 SQVTM, CDR2 ANQGSEA. V shed 6 bases, J shed 6 bases, and the junction held 24 bases outside the gene matches. CDR3 protein: CSVLGFPGTGSFSGEQYF. Written as DNA, the CDR3 is TGCAGCGTCCTGGGCTTTCCCGGGACAGGGTCTTTTTCGGGCGAGCAGTACTTC.

This chain uses TRBV7-2 with TRBJ1-5; the D is unclear. The germline V gene has CDR1 SGHTA and CDR2 FQGNSA. CDR3 size: 16 residues. Trimming took off 1 base at V and 3 bases at J, with 13 bases between the two ends. For the CDR3, the DNA is TGTGCCAGCAGCTTAGTTGGTCACGGACTCAATCAGCCCCAGCATTTT. It is translated as CASSLVGHGLNQPQHF.

The V gene is TRBV14, the J gene TRBJ2-5; 7 positions agree with TRBD1. Per the germline V gene, CDR1 is SGHDN and CDR2 is FVKESK. Germline trimming cut 0 bases from V and 3 bases from J; bases unmatched to any gene: 13. The CDR3 totals 18 residues. In DNA form, the CDR3 reads TGTGCCAGCAGCCAAGATAGGCTCGGACAGGTCCACAAAGAGACCCAGTACTTC. This translates into CASSQDRLGQVHKETQYF. The whole variable domain, remainder taken from reference TRBV14 and TRBJ2-5, is EAGVTQFPSHSVIEKGQTVTLRCDPISGHDNLYWYRRVMGKEIKFLLHFVKESKQDESGMPNNRFLAERTGGTYSTLKVQPAELEDSGVYFCASSQDRLGQVHKETQYFGPGTRLLVL.

The rearrangement joins TRBV6-5 to TRBJ2-1; 8 bases are a match to TRBD2. There are 15 residues in the CDR3. Trimming at V came to 4 bases and at J to 6 bases, leaving 8 bases not matched to a gene. CDR1 MNHEY and CDR2 SVGAGI come from the germline V gene. CDR3 region: CASSSGLASFNEQFF. CDR3 sequence (DNA): TGTGCCAGCAGTTCAGGACTAGCATCGTTCAATGAGCAGTTCTTC.

The gene calls are TRBV5-1 and TRBJ1-4; D is perhaps TRBD1 (5 bases). V lost 4 bases to trimming and J lost 5 bases, with 15 bases between them. Germline V gene sequence: CDR1 SGHRS, CDR2 YFSETQ. The CDR3 extends over 15 amino acids. The CDR3 protein is CASSLRDGLNEKLFF. As DNA, the CDR3 is TGCGCCAGCAGCCTACGGGACGGACTAAATGAAAAACTGTTTTTT.

This clone was detected only a few times. This chain links TRBV28 with TRBJ2-7; 10 positions agree with TRBD1. J lost 2 bases, V lost 5 bases, and 9 bases had no gene match. This CDR3 has 16 residues. Per the germline V gene, CDR1 is MDHEN and CDR2 is SYDVKM. The CDR3 here is CASSVTGGEGPYEQYF. The DNA for the CDR3 is TGTGCCAGCAGTGTGACAGGGGGCGAAGGTCCCTACGAGCAGTACTTC.

The chain joins TRBV25-1 to TRBJ2-1; 8 positions agree with TRBD2. Trimming cost V 4 bases and J 7 bases; bases outside gene matches: 15. Germline CDR1 and CDR2: MGHDK and SYGVNS. This CDR3 is built from 17 residues. CDR3 amino acids: CASSADSGTKSHNEQFF. The CDR3 nucleotides read TGTGCCAGCAGTGCGGATAGCGGGACCAAGTCCCATAATGAGCAGTTCTTC.

V is TRBV29-1 and J is TRBJ2-3; D gene uncertain. Deletions cut 0 bases from V and 0 bases from J, with 16 bases between. CDR1 and CDR2 (germline): SQVTM, ANQGSEA. The length of the CDR3 is 17 residues. The CDR3 sequence: CSVEDYRALGSTDTQYF. CDR3 sequence (DNA): TGCAGCGTTGAAGACTACCGGGCCTTGGGAAGCACAGATACGCAGTATTTT.

The rearrangement joins TRBV4-3 to TRBJ2-7, with 8 bases aligning to TRBD2. Per the germline V gene, CDR1 is LGHNA and CDR2 is YSLEER. The CDR3 is 15 amino acids. V was clipped by 0 bases and J by 3 bases; unmatched bases: 4. The DNA for the CDR3 is TGCGCCAGCAGCCAAGACTTGACTAGCGTCTACGAGCAGTACTTC. Amino acids: CASSQDLTSVYEQYF.

The chain combines TRBV7-6 with TRBJ2-5; TRBD2 agrees at 9 bases. The J call could be wrong; TRBJ2-7 is a better fit for the DNA end. The CDR3 loop spans 15 amino acids. In germline, CDR1 is SGHVS, CDR2 FNYEAQ. The CDR3 sequence: CASSLGSGSSYEQYF. CDR3 bases: TGTGCCAGCAGCTTAGGTAGCGGGAGCTCCTACGAGCAGTACTTC.

The chain couples TRBV20-1 to TRBJ2-5, with D uncertain. This CDR3 has 10 amino acids. The V end was cut by 3 bases, the J end by 9 bases, with 8 bases between. The germline V gene encodes CDR1 DFQATT and CDR2 SNEGSKA (reference sequence). The DNA for the CDR3 is TGCAGTGCTAGTCAAGGCCCCCAGTACTTC. Translating it yields CSASQGPQYF.

This clone appeared once. V gene TRBV25-1 combines with J gene TRBJ2-5; the match to TRBD1 covers 8 bases. Trimming cost V 8 bases and J 3 bases; bases outside gene matches: 11. The V gene's germline CDR1 is MGHDK and CDR2 SYGVNS. This CDR3 is built from 15 residues. The CDR3 nucleotides are TGTGCCAGCGGGAAAGAACAGACAGGGGAAGAGACCCAGTACTTC. Its protein is CASGKEQTGEETQYF.

In this sample, this clone turned up a few times. This chain joins TRBV5-8 and TRBJ2-7; TRBD1 is a possible D gene (5 bases). V lost 2 bases and J lost 5, with 17 bases in between. Germline-derived CDR1 and CDR2 are SGHTS and YDEGEE. The CDR3 consists of 15 residues. CDR3 bases: TGTGCCAGCAGCTTCGGAATTATGGGGCCTGACGAGCAGTACTTC. Residues: CASSFGIMGPDEQYF.

This clone was counted a few times. This sample includes further DNA sequences coding for the same CDR3. The chain combines TRBV27 with TRBJ2-1; 7 bases line up with TRBD2. The length of the CDR3 is 14 residues. Germline CDR1 MNHEY, CDR2 SMNVEV (reference sequence). With 3 bases clipped from V and 1 base from J, the junction kept 0 bases outside the gene matches. For the CDR3, the DNA is TGTGCCAGCAGTTTGCGGGGGTCCTACAATGAGCAGTTCTTC. Its translation is CASSLRGSYNEQFF.

This clone was seen a single time. J is TRBJ2-7 and V is TRBV20-1, with a tentative D call TRBD2 (5 bases). Trimming removed 6 bases at V and 2 bases at J, with 8 bases between. The CDR3 has 11 residues. Germline V lookup: CDR1 DFQATT, CDR2 SNEGSKA (reference sequence). The CDR3 region has the DNA TGCAGTGCGGTGGAGGCCTACGAGCAGTACTTC. Its protein is CSAVEAYEQYF.

This clone was observed a few times. This chain joins TRBV7-2 and TRBJ2-5; D gene unclear. CDR1 and CDR2 (germline): SGHTA, FQGNSA. The CDR3 has 12 amino acids. The ends were cut back, 1 base at V and 5 bases at J, with 5 bases in the middle. The CDR3 coding sequence is TGTGCCAGCAGCTTAGATCGGGAGACCCAGTACTTC. Protein sequence: CASSLDRETQYF.

This clone was observed a few times. This rearrangement joins TRBV5-4 to TRBJ2-1; D gene unclear. The CDR3 has 11 residues. The ends were cut back, 0 bases at V and 10 bases at J, with 5 bases in the middle. Germline CDR1 is SGHNT and CDR2 is YYREEE (reference sequence). The CDR3 DNA reads TGTGCCAGCAGCTTGGGAAGGGAGCAGTTCTTC. Translating gives CASSLGREQFF.

This clone has more than one count but fewer than ten. The V call is TRBV23-1, the J call TRBJ2-1; 8 positions match TRBD1. TRBV23-1 is assigned to the ORF class and has an uncertain function. Unmatched junction bases numbered 7, after V lost 3 bases and J lost 0 bases. CDR3 size: 17 residues. The CDR3 spells CASSHPTGESSYNEQFF. The CDR3 coding sequence is TGCGCCAGCAGTCATCCGACAGGGGAGAGCTCCTACAATGAGCAGTTCTTC.